One and the same sample provided the 19 T cell receptor beta chains below, sequenced in a study of shared clonotypes between healthy human individuals. The protocol was immunoSEQ multiplex PCR, while the TCRdb copy is restricted to in-frame clones and leaves out a portion. Of about 2.3 million clones listed, 92% are singletons. Source material: naive CD4+ T cells from PBMCs. Subset: CD45RA+ positively selected. These receptors were collected from a young man in good health. Some clones in this sample may be carry-over from other donors' samples.

The V and J genes are TRBV28 and TRBJ1-2, with D possibly being TRBD1 (6 bases). V was shortened by 6 bases and J by 8 bases, with 16 bases between the two germline ends. Germline lookup yields CDR1 MDHEN and CDR2 SYDVKM. The CDR3 length is 13 residues. The CDR3 nucleotides are TGTGCCAGCAGCCTCACAGGGATTGACGGCTACACCTTC. It codes for CASSLTGIDGYTF.

As DNA, the CDR3 is TGTGCCAGCAGCTTGAGACGGAACACTGAAGCTTTCTTT. Protein sequence: CASSLRRNTEAFF. J is TRBJ1-1 and V is TRBV5-4; D not certain. Trimming cost V 1 base and J 1 base, with 5 bases left between them. Germline V gives CDR1 SGHNT, CDR2 YYREEE (reference sequence). The CDR3 runs to 13 residues.

V and J are TRBV11-1 and TRBJ2-1; D ambiguous. V was shortened by 6 bases and J by 11 bases, with 14 bases between the two germline ends. Germline V gene data show CDR1 as SGHAT and CDR2 as FQDESV (reference sequence). This CDR3 region has 12 residues. CDR3 nucleotides: TGTGCCAGCAGTCCTTATAACAGACAGCAGTTCTTC. It encodes CASSPYNRQQFF.

This chain joins TRBV27 and TRBJ1-4; D is undetermined. CDR3 length equals 16 residues. V dropped 2 bases and J dropped 0 bases, with 10 bases sitting between them. Germline CDR1 and CDR2: MNHEY and SMNVEV (reference sequence). The CDR3 here is CASSLTLSATNEKLFF. Here the CDR3 DNA reads TGTGCCAGCAGTTTAACCCTTAGTGCAACTAATGAAAAACTGTTTTTT.

CDR3 in DNA: TGCGCCAGCAGCGCCAAATGGACTAGCGGGAGGGAGTACACAGATACGCAGTATTTT. As protein: CASSAKWTSGREYTDTQYF. This chain uses TRBV5-1 with TRBJ2-3, with 15 positions matching TRBD2. The CDR3 spans 19 residues. V lost 4 bases, J lost 2 bases, and 11 bases stayed unmatched. The germline gives CDR1 SGHRS, CDR2 YFSETQ.

J is TRBJ1-1 and V is TRBV29-1; no clear D. Germline assignment: CDR1 SQVTM and CDR2 ANQGSEA. The ends were cut back, 3 bases at V and 0 bases at J, with 8 bases in the middle. The CDR3 is 13 amino acids. Written as DNA, the CDR3 is TGCAGCGTTGACGTCCGGATGAACACTGAAGCTTTCTTT. The encoded protein is CSVDVRMNTEAFF.

The J gene is TRBJ1-1, the V gene TRBV7-8; 7 positions match TRBD1. The trim removed 4 bases at V and 1 base at J, leaving 3 bases unmatched. The CDR3 contains 14 residues. CDR1 and CDR2 from the germline V gene are SGHVS and FQNEAQ. In DNA form, the CDR3 reads TGTGCCAGCAGCTCCCGGACAGGGAACACTGAAGCTTTCTTT. It specifies CASSSRTGNTEAFF.

V is TRBV28 and J is TRBJ2-7; 12 nucleotides agree with TRBD1. Trimming at V came to 7 bases and at J to 1 base, leaving 5 bases not matched to a gene. CDR3 length equals 15 residues. CDR1 and CDR2 from the germline V gene are MDHEN and SYDVKM. The CDR3 loop reads CASTPGQGASYEQYF. The CDR3 nucleotides are TGTGCCAGCACTCCGGGACAGGGGGCATCCTACGAGCAGTACTTC.

CDR3 DNA: TGTGCCAGCAGCTTACGCACCGGATCCGGGGAGCTGTTTTTT. As protein: CASSLRTGSGELFF. This chain links TRBV7-3 with TRBJ2-2, with D unresolved. This CDR3 has 14 amino acids. CDR1 is SGHTA, CDR2 FQGTGA, per germline. The V gene lost 2 bases and the J gene lost 6 bases, with 10 bases spanning the gap.

The J gene is TRBJ2-1, the V gene TRBV5-1; D might be TRBD1 (5 bases). The CDR3 is 15 amino acids. Germline-derived CDR1 and CDR2 are SGHRS and YFSETQ. Trimming removed 0 bases from V and 8 bases from J, with 15 bases in between. The CDR3 DNA reads TGCGCCAGCAGCTTGGTTGTAGGGGTGATCGATGAGCAGTTCTTC. The encoded protein is CASSLVVGVIDEQFF.

The V gene is TRBV7-9, the J gene TRBJ2-2; 7 nucleotides align to TRBD1. V was pared by 5 bases and J by 0 bases, with 3 bases of the junction left unmatched. The CDR3 sequence is 15 residues long. In germline, CDR1 is SEHNR, CDR2 FQNEAQ (reference sequence). The CDR3 nucleotides are TGTGCCAGCAGCACCGGGACAGCGAACACCGGGGAGCTGTTTTTT. Protein: CASSTGTANTGELFF.

CDR3 residues: CASSLEVTQPQHF. In DNA, the CDR3 is TGTGCCAGCAGCTTAGAGGTCACCCAGCCCCAGCATTTT. The chain uses TRBV11-2 and TRBJ1-5; D not certain. With 0 bases removed from V and 7 bases from J, the gap between germline ends came to 7 bases. CDR1 and CDR2 from the germline V gene are SGHAT and FQNNGV. The length of the CDR3 is 13 residues.

The chain joins TRBV2 to TRBJ2-2, with 9 bases aligning to TRBD1. This CDR3 region has 14 residues. Germline CDR1 reads SNHLY; CDR2 reads FYNNEI. Losses at the gene ends were 6 bases for V and 5 bases for J; bases not matched to a gene: 4. CDR3 loop: CASRTGTGTGELFF. CDR3 sequence (DNA): TGTGCCAGCAGGACCGGGACAGGGACCGGGGAGCTGTTTTTT.

J is TRBJ2-1 and V is TRBV15; TRBD2 matches 13 bases. V dropped 1 base and J dropped 6; count of bases not matched to a gene: 3. Germline assignment: CDR1 LNHNV and CDR2 YYDKDF (reference sequence). CDR3 length: 16 residues. CDR3 loop: CATSRGGTSGINEQFF. The CDR3 DNA is TGTGCCACCAGCAGAGGCGGGACTAGCGGGATCAATGAGCAGTTCTTC.

V is TRBV7-3 and J is TRBJ2-3, with 10 positions matching TRBD2. The V and J ends lost 6 bases and 1 base, in that order; junction bases with no gene match: 7. Germline assignment: CDR1 SGHTA and CDR2 FQGTGA. The CDR3 covers 16 residues. This CDR3 reads CASSYAGTSGTDTQYF. DNA for the CDR3: TGTGCCAGCAGTTATGCCGGGACTAGCGGCACAGATACGCAGTATTTT.

The chain joins TRBV19 to TRBJ2-5; TRBD1 matches 7 bases. The CDR3 sequence is 17 residues long. Germline loops: CDR1 LNHDA, CDR2 SQIVND (reference sequence). The ends lost 1 base at V and 2 bases at J; junction bases unmatched: 10. CDR3: CASSIVRWDSQQETQYF. Written as DNA, the CDR3 is TGTGCCAGTAGTATAGTGCGATGGGACAGCCAACAAGAGACCCAGTACTTC.

The genes are TRBV7-9 and TRBJ2-7; TRBD2 aligns across 8 bases. The CDR3 is 15 amino acids. Trimming took 4 bases from V and 2 from J; bases not matched to a gene: 7. The germline CDR1 and CDR2 sequences are SEHNR and FQNEAQ (reference sequence). CDR3 sequence reads: CASSSFGREAYEQYF. The CDR3 DNA is TGTGCCAGCAGCTCCTTCGGGCGGGAGGCCTACGAGCAGTACTTC.

V is TRBV7-2 and J is TRBJ1-2; no definite D call. Between the trimmed V and J ends, which lost 1 base and 2 bases, there was a span of 11 bases. The CDR3 has 15 residues. The germline gives CDR1 SGHTA, CDR2 FQGNSA. The CDR3 region has the DNA TGTGCCAGCAGCTTAGGAACGGGAAAAAACTATGGCTACACCTTC. Protein sequence: CASSLGTGKNYGYTF.

CDR3 in DNA: TGTGCCAGCAGCCGCGGGACGGAGAACTATGGCTACACCTTC. It specifies CASSRGTENYGYTF. The J gene is TRBJ1-2, the V gene TRBV5-4, with D maybe TRBD1 (5 bases). The CDR3 runs 14 residues. The V gene's germline CDR1 is SGHNT and CDR2 YYREEE (reference sequence). V was shortened by 4 bases and J by 2 bases, with 12 bases between the two germline ends.